Shown below are 27 T cell receptor beta chains from a single sample sequenced in a study of T cell responses to AZD1222 COVID-19 vaccine. Data came from immunoSEQ multiplex PCR; TCRdb stores just in-frame clones and leaves some out. The sample lists 84,000 or so clones, 85% to 90% seen once, with roughly 31% in the top ten. The material was peripheral blood, obtained on day 0 of AZD1222 vaccination. The receptors originated from an adult in good health.

This chain connects TRBV18 to TRBJ1-1; maybe TRBD1 (6 bases). Trimming removed 1 base at V and 3 bases at J, with 9 bases between. The CDR3 length is 14 residues. CDR1 is KGHSH, CDR2 LQKENI, per germline. In DNA form, the CDR3 reads TGTGCCAGCTCACCACGAGGGGGAGACACTGAAGCTTTCTTT. This translates into CASSPRGGDTEAFF.

This clone was seen once. This chain's CDR3 is CAIRKGTGAYYEQYF. DNA of the CDR3: TGTGCCATCAGAAAGGGGACAGGGGCCTACTACGAGCAGTACTTC. The chain joins TRBV7-2 to TRBJ2-7, with 10 bases aligning to TRBD1. This CDR3 comprises 15 residues. Germline V gene data show CDR1 as SGHTA and CDR2 as FQGNSA. The ends lost 10 bases at V and 3 bases at J; junction bases unmatched: 12. Drawing the rest from reference TRBV7-2 and TRBJ2-7, the complete variable domain is GAGVSQSPSNKVTEKGKDVELRCDPISGHTALYWYRQSLGQGLEFLIYFQGNSAPDKSGLPSDRFSAERTGGSVSTLTIQRTQQEDSAVYLCAIRKGTGAYYEQYFGPGTRLTVT.

The rearrangement joins TRBV25-1 to TRBJ2-3, with a weak D call TRBD2 (7 bases). The ends were cut back, 8 bases at V and 1 base at J, with 16 bases in the middle. Germline V gives CDR1 MGHDK, CDR2 SYGVNS. The CDR3 length is 15 residues. The CDR3 DNA reads TGTGCCAGCGGTAGAGGAGGGGGGGGCACAGATACGCAGTATTTT. This gives the protein CASGRGGGGTDTQYF.

This chain connects TRBV2 to TRBJ2-1, with D possibly being TRBD1 (6 bases). The CDR3 runs 15 residues. Trimming stripped 11 bases from V and 0 bases from J, with 17 bases between. Germline loops: CDR1 SNHLY, CDR2 FYNNEI. CDR3 in amino acids: CASPGQSSSYNEQFF. As DNA, the CDR3 is TGTGCCTCACCGGGACAATCGAGCTCCTACAATGAGCAGTTCTTC.

The V call is TRBV9, the J call TRBJ2-6; weak D call: TRBD1 (6 bases). V lost 0 bases and J lost 2, with 6 bases in between. The CDR3 is 15 residues long. Germline V gene sequence: CDR1 SGDLS, CDR2 YYNGEE. The CDR3 reads CASSVAGAGANVLTF. In DNA form, the CDR3 reads TGTGCCAGCAGCGTAGCAGGGGCTGGGGCCAACGTCCTGACTTTC.

The chain employs TRBV20-1 and TRBJ2-3, with 9 bases identical to TRBD2. V lost 3 bases to trimming and J lost 2 bases; unmatched junction nucleotides: 6. Germline V gene lookup returns CDR1 DFQATT and CDR2 SNEGSKA (reference sequence). The length of the CDR3 is 15 residues. This CDR3 reads CSASRLAGTTDTQYF. In DNA form, the CDR3 reads TGCAGTGCTAGTAGGCTAGCGGGAACCACAGATACGCAGTATTTT.

This clone showed up just once. J is TRBJ1-3 and V is TRBV20-1; 8 bases map to TRBD1. Germline lookup yields CDR1 DFQATT and CDR2 SNEGSKA (reference sequence). V trimming: 3 bases; J trimming: 4 bases; junction bases outside the gene matches: 2. The CDR3 runs 13 residues. The CDR3 loop is CSASDRGGNTIYF. In nucleotides, the CDR3 is TGCAGTGCTAGTGACAGGGGCGGAAACACCATATATTTT.

The CDR3 DNA follows: TGTGCCAGCAGTCCTCTGGGGTGGGACAGGGGGCATGGAGAGACCCAGTACTTC. Translation: CASSPLGWDRGHGETQYF. The gene calls are TRBV25-1 and TRBJ2-5; the match to TRBD1 covers 12 bases. The CDR3 spans 18 residues. The V segment lost 5 bases and the J segment 4 bases; nucleotides outside the gene matches: 14. Germline V gene data show CDR1 as MGHDK and CDR2 as SYGVNS.

The chain is built from TRBV7-2 and TRBJ1-5; 7 bases are shared with TRBD1. The CDR3 is 15 residues long. Trimming at V came to 6 bases and at J to 9 bases, leaving 14 bases not matched to a gene. CDR1 and CDR2 from the germline V gene are SGHTA and FQGNSA. CDR3 sequence: CASSLDRVTAGPQHF. The DNA of the CDR3 is TGTGCCAGCAGTCTCGACAGGGTAACGGCGGGGCCCCAGCATTTT.

The DNA of the CDR3 is TGTGCCAGCAGTGACTCTCTCCATGACAGAAACTCTCTCTATGGCTACACCTTC. Translating it yields CASSDSLHDRNSLYGYTF. The chain links TRBV6-4 to TRBJ1-2; possibly TRBD1 for D (5 bases). CDR3 length: 18 amino acids. Trimming cost V 0 bases and J 4 bases, with 21 bases left between them. The germline V gene has CDR1 MRHNA and CDR2 SNTAGT.

This rearrangement joins TRBV28 to TRBJ2-3; 7 bases match TRBD2. The junction had 5 bases not matched to a gene; V was cut back by 6 bases and J by 5 bases. The CDR3 totals 13 residues. Germline CDR1 MDHEN, CDR2 SYDVKM. The CDR3 region is CASRPRERDTQYF. CDR3 coding DNA: TGTGCCAGCAGGCCGCGGGAGCGAGATACGCAGTATTTT. The whole variable domain, filled in from reference TRBV28 and TRBJ2-3, reads DVKVTQSSRYLVKRTGEKVFLECVQDMDHENMFWYRQDPGLGLRLIYFSYDVKMKEKGDIPEGYSVSREKKERFSLILESASTNQTSMYLCASRPRERDTQYFGPGTRLTVL.

The V gene is TRBV21-1, the J gene TRBJ2-1. TRBV21-1 is a pseudogene. The CDR3 contains 14 residues. Written as DNA, the CDR3 is TGTGCCAGCAGCCCCAGACAGGAGGGGAATGAGCAGTTCTTC. Amino acids: CASSPRQEGNEQFF.

Only one count was recorded for this clone. The V and J genes are TRBV5-1 and TRBJ2-1; D may be TRBD2 (5 bases). With 4 bases removed from V and 7 bases from J, the gap between germline ends came to 12 bases. This CDR3 has 13 amino acids. Germline V CDR1 and CDR2: SGHRS, YFSETQ. DNA for the CDR3: TGCGCCAGCAGCGTCGGACTCGCTAATGAGCAGTTCTTC. Translation gives CASSVGLANEQFF.

The V call is TRBV6-6, the J call TRBJ2-7; possible D gene TRBD1, 5 bases. V lost 7 bases and J lost 2, with 15 bases in between. The V gene's germline CDR1 is MNHNY and CDR2 SVGAGI (reference sequence). The CDR3 is 14 residues long. The CDR3 bases are TGTGCCAGCAAAACCCCCCAGGGCACCTACGAGCAGTACTTC. Translating it yields CASKTPQGTYEQYF.

The J gene is TRBJ1-6, the V gene TRBV11-1, with 7 positions matching TRBD1. Germline assignment: CDR1 SGHAT and CDR2 FQDESV (reference sequence). The CDR3 totals 14 residues. Losses at the gene ends were 3 bases for V and 6 bases for J; bases not matched to a gene: 2. CDR3 sequence: CASSLGQFNSPLHF. DNA of the CDR3: TGTGCCAGCAGCTTGGGACAGTTTAATTCACCCCTCCACTTT.

The chain carries TRBV4-1 and TRBJ2-3; 13 bases fit TRBD2. CDR1 and CDR2 (germline): MGHRA, YSYEKL. The CDR3 contains 18 residues. V shed 0 bases and J 2 bases; nucleotides not matched to a gene: 5. CDR3 in DNA: TGCGCCAGCAGCCAAGAACTAGCGGGAGGGATTTCCACAGATACGCAGTATTTT. Its translation is CASSQELAGGISTDTQYF.

The genes are TRBV6-4 and TRBJ2-6; D gene ambiguous. Trimming took off 4 bases at V and 0 bases at J, with 7 bases between the two ends. CDR1 is MRHNA, CDR2 SNTAGT, per germline. CDR3 length: 15 residues. The DNA for the CDR3 is TGTGCCAGCAGTGTAGAGTCCTCTGGGGCCAACGTCCTGACTTTC. Its protein product is CASSVESSGANVLTF.

In its sample, this clone was seen many times. The CDR3 reads CASSDSRGAGELFF. The CDR3 region has the DNA TGTGCCAGCAGTGACTCGCGGGGGGCCGGGGAGCTGTTTTTT. The rearrangement links TRBV6-4 to TRBJ2-2; TRBD2 aligns across 8 bases. In germline, CDR1 is MRHNA, CDR2 SNTAGT. The CDR3 loop spans 14 amino acids. V lost 0 bases and J lost 6; bases outside the gene matches: 0.

The chain has TRBV4-1 and TRBJ2-6, with TRBD2 as a possible D gene (6 bases). CDR1 is MGHRA and CDR2 is YSYEKL in the germline V gene. The CDR3 is 17 residues long. Trimming stripped 1 base from V and 0 bases from J, with 10 bases between. The CDR3 bases are TGCGCCAGCAGCCAAGGTTGGGGGGACTCTGGGGCCAACGTCCTGACTTTC. This translates into CASSQGWGDSGANVLTF.

The chain uses TRBV28 and TRBJ1-2; D is unclear. The CDR3 loop spans 17 amino acids. V was trimmed by 3 bases and J by 2 bases, leaving 19 bases between them. The germline V gene encodes CDR1 MDHEN and CDR2 SYDVKM. CDR3 loop: CASSFWGSQVKNYGYTF. CDR3 nucleotides: TGTGCCAGCAGTTTTTGGGGAAGTCAAGTAAAAAACTATGGCTACACCTTC.

This clone came up once. The rearrangement uses TRBV7-2 and TRBJ2-7, with D uncertain. The V and J ends lost 0 bases and 4 bases respectively, with 4 bases between them. Germline loops: CDR1 SGHTA, CDR2 FQGNSA. The CDR3 covers 12 residues. CDR3: CASSLAAYEQYF. CDR3 nucleotides: TGTGCCAGCAGCTTAGCGGCTTACGAGCAGTACTTC.

The chain couples TRBV28 to TRBJ2-3; no definite D call. Germline-derived CDR1 and CDR2 are MDHEN and SYDVKM. Trimming pared 5 bases from V and 0 bases from J, leaving 6 bases between. This CDR3 is built from 13 residues. The CDR3 loop is CASSRFSTDTQYF. The CDR3 coding sequence is TGTGCCAGCAGTCGATTTAGCACAGATACGCAGTATTTT.

The genes are TRBV5-1 and TRBJ1-1, with 9 bases matching TRBD1. CDR3 length equals 15 residues. After removal of 5 bases from V and 0 bases from J, the junction contained 5 bases not matched to a gene. The germline gives CDR1 SGHRS, CDR2 YFSETQ. CDR3 DNA: TGCGCCAGCAGAACCGGGACAGGGTTGAACACTGAAGCTTTCTTT. Protein: CASRTGTGLNTEAFF.

The chain couples TRBV10-3 to TRBJ2-1; D is uncertain. CDR3 length equals 15 residues. Germline V gene lookup returns CDR1 ENHRY and CDR2 SYGVKD. V was shortened by 5 bases and J by 4 bases, with 15 bases between the two germline ends. The CDR3 loop reads CAISSASVAYNEQFF. CDR3 DNA: TGTGCCATCAGTTCGGCTAGTGTCGCGTACAATGAGCAGTTCTTC.

This sequence joins TRBV29-1 and TRBJ2-1; D might be TRBD2 (5 bases). In germline, CDR1 is SQVTM, CDR2 ANQGSEA. The germline V and J ends were trimmed by 3 bases and 10 bases, with 13 bases remaining between them. CDR3 size: 12 residues. The CDR3 spells CSVDLGRAEQFF. The CDR3 nucleotides read TGCAGCGTTGATTTAGGGCGGGCCGAGCAGTTCTTC.

The V and J genes are TRBV5-6 and TRBJ2-3; 12 bases align to TRBD2. The V gene's germline CDR1 is SGHDT and CDR2 YYEEEE. The V gene end was trimmed by 1 base and the J gene end by 4 bases; junction bases not matched to a gene: 1. This CDR3 contains 15 residues. CDR3 residues: CASSLLAGGPDTQYF. DNA of the CDR3: TGTGCCAGCAGCTTGCTAGCGGGAGGGCCAGATACGCAGTATTTT.

This sequence joins TRBV27 and TRBJ2-7, with 9 bases matching TRBD1. V gave up 8 bases and J gave up 1 base; unmatched junction bases: 12. From germline, CDR1 is MNHEY and CDR2 SMNVEV (reference sequence). The CDR3 has 16 amino acids. The CDR3 DNA follows: TGTGCCAGCCAAGACTACCCGGGACAGGGATCCTACGAGCAGTACTTC. Protein sequence: CASQDYPGQGSYEQYF.